The source of this T cell receptor (beta chain) is a study of T cells in Graves' hyperthyroidism and ophthalmopathy. Whole-study findings and limits: The authors' 13 V-J model separated ophthalmopathy from stable hyperthyroidism. Ophthalmopathy was identified by the model a median around 6.9 months ahead of onset.

CDR3 length: 12 residues. Trimming removed 8 bases from V and 11 bases from J, with 16 bases in between. Worth noting for this clonotype: Its antigen is not known.

Amplification of TCR beta CDR3 regions was performed using RNA transcripts as template. The HTBI set primed first-round TCR CDR3 RT-PCR. TCRdb ran MiXCR on the multiplex PCR reads and lists one entry per CDR3 protein. Of hundreds of thousands of distinct CDR3 sequences detected, just under 20% appear once; the ten largest clones hold less than 55%. This chain connects TRBV12-3 or TRBV12-4 to TRBJ1-5; TRBD1 might be the D (6 bases). The receptor was derived from a middle-aged man with Graves' ophthalmopathy. The sequenced material came from blood. Here the CDR3 DNA reads TGTGCCAGCTCTTTCTTTAGGGGGGCCCAGCATTTT. It codes for CASSFFRGAQHF.